This T cell receptor (beta chain) was profiled in a study of CD8 T cells in Susac syndrome. About the research overall: At blood draw, Susac syndrome patients were therapy-naive, on corticosteroids, or on intravenous immunoglobulin alone. Study-level results: The CD4+ T cell repertoires, which came from Susac syndrome patients, showed no sign of clonal expansion.

CDR1 is LGHNA, CDR2 YNFKEQ, per germline. J was trimmed by 7 bases and V by 3 bases; bases with no gene match: 9. This CDR3 is built from 16 residues. Random hexamers were used to reverse transcribe an amount of roughly 0.5 to 1 ug RNA. TCRdb analysed the immunoSEQ multiplex PCR reads with MiXCR anew, one entry per CDR3 protein. The sample has hundreds of thousands of distinct CDR3 sequences, approximately 94% seen once. Each Susac syndrome patient had definite or probable disease by recently defined criteria. Regarding this clonotype: Antigen: not known.

What was sequenced was CD4+ T cells from PBMCs. The chain employs TRBV4-2 and TRBJ1-6; TRBD1 aligns across 7 bases. The sequence was collected from a human donor with Susac syndrome. Here the CDR3 DNA reads TGTGCCAGCAGCCATGAGGGAGCAGGGGGGAATTCACCCCTCCACTTT. Its translation: CASSHEGAGGNSPLHF.